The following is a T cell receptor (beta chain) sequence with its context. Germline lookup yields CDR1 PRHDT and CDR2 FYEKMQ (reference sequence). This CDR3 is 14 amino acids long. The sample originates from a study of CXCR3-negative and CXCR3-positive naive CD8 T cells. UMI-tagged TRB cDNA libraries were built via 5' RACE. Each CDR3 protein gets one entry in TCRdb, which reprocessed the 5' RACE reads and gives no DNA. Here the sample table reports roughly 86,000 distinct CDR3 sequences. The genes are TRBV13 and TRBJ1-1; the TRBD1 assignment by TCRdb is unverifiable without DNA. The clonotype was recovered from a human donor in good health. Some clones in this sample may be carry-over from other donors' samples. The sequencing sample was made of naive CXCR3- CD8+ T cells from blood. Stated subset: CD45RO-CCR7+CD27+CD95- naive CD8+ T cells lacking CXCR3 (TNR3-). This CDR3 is CASSPRQVGTEAFF. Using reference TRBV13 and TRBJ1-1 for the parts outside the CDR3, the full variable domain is AAGVIQSPRHLIKEKRETATLKCYPIPRHDTVYWYQQGPGQDPQFLISFYEKMQSDKGSIPDRFSAQQFSDYHSELNMSSLELGDSALYFCASSPRQVGTEAFFGQGTRLTVV.